The 21 T cell receptor beta chains reported below all come from one sample, sequenced in a study of blood T cell repertoires in COVID-19. Generated by immunoSEQ multiplex PCR, the TCRdb table keeps only in-frame clones and is missing some. The sample records a few hundred thousand clones, approximately 84% being singletons. The material sequenced was PBMCs or T cells enriched from blood (not recorded which). The source of these receptors is a man aged 40-49 years who had recovered from COVID-19.

J is TRBJ1-3 and V is TRBV19; D is unclear. The CDR3 spans 14 residues. CDR1 is LNHDA and CDR2 is SQIVND in the germline V gene (reference sequence). V shed 5 bases and J shed 0 bases, with 8 bases lying between them. CDR3 nucleotides: TGTGCCAGTAGTCCTACCTACTCTGGAAACACCATATATTTT. This encodes CASSPTYSGNTIYF. The whole variable domain, remainder taken from reference TRBV19 and TRBJ1-3, is DGGITQSPKYLFRKEGQNVTLSCEQNLNHDAMYWYRQDPGQGLRLIYYSQIVNDFQKGDIAEGYSVSREKKESFPLTVTSAQKNPTAFYLCASSPTYSGNTIYFGEGSWLTVV.

V and J are TRBV2 and TRBJ1-1; 8 bases fit TRBD1. The V and J ends lost 8 bases and 0 bases, in that order; junction bases with no gene match: 8. The CDR3 contains 15 residues. Germline-derived CDR1 and CDR2 are SNHLY and FYNNEI. The CDR3 loop is CASDRGRALNTEAFF. The CDR3 DNA reads TGTGCCAGCGACAGGGGTCGGGCCTTGAACACTGAAGCTTTCTTT.

The rearrangement links TRBV18 to TRBJ1-5; 10 bases match TRBD1. CDR3 length: 16 residues. V shed 0 bases and J 3 bases; nucleotides not matched to a gene: 2. Germline CDR1 reads KGHSH; CDR2 reads LQKENI. In DNA form, the CDR3 reads TGTGCCAGCTCACCACCTGGGACAGGGGCCAATCAGCCCCAGCATTTT. It translates to CASSPPGTGANQPQHF.

V gene TRBV11-2 combines with J gene TRBJ2-1; 10 nucleotides agree with TRBD2. Looked up from germline, CDR1 is SGHAT and CDR2 is FQNNGV. After removal of 5 bases from V and 6 bases from J, the junction contained 13 bases not matched to a gene. The length of the CDR3 is 17 residues. This CDR3 is CASSPLGRLAGANEQFF. The CDR3 DNA reads as TGTGCCAGCAGCCCCTTGGGAAGGCTAGCGGGGGCCAATGAGCAGTTCTTC.

The chain carries TRBV19 and TRBJ1-2; D is perhaps TRBD1 (6 bases). Trimming shortened V by 5 bases and J by 7 bases, and 17 bases separated the two germline ends. From germline, CDR1 is LNHDA and CDR2 SQIVND (reference sequence). This CDR3 has 14 residues. The CDR3 region has the DNA TGTGCCAGTAGTGTACAGGGAGGGCAGATTGGCTACACCTTC. It codes for CASSVQGGQIGYTF.

This clone was seen a handful of times. The chain recombines TRBV9 with TRBJ1-5; D call uncertain. Germline assignment: CDR1 SGDLS and CDR2 YYNGEE. Trimming removed 0 bases from V and 5 bases from J, with 6 bases in between. CDR3 length: 13 residues. This CDR3 is CASSVDGDQPQHF. The CDR3 nucleotides read TGTGCCAGCAGCGTAGACGGAGATCAGCCCCAGCATTTT. Supplemented by reference TRBV9 and TRBJ1-5, the full variable domain reads DSGVTQTPKHLITATGQRVTLRCSPRSGDLSVYWYQQSLDQGLQFLIQYYNGEERAKGNILERFSAQQFPDLHSELNLSSLELGDSALYFCASSVDGDQPQHFGDGTRLSIL.

In DNA form, the CDR3 reads TGTGCCAGCATGCTTCGGGTGGCCGGGGAGCTGTTTTTT. Translated, it gives CASMLRVAGELFF. The chain employs TRBV7-9 and TRBJ2-2, with D hard to call. With 7 bases removed from V and 6 bases from J, the gap between germline ends came to 12 bases. In germline, CDR1 is SEHNR, CDR2 FQNEAQ (reference sequence). The CDR3 runs to 13 residues. The complete variable domain, with remaining parts taken from reference TRBV7-9 and TRBJ2-2, reads DTGVSQNPRHKITKRGQNVTFRCDPISEHNRLYWYRQTLGQGPEFLTYFQNEAQLEKSRLLSDRFSAERPKGSFSTLEIQRTEQGDSAMYLCASMLRVAGELFFGEGSRLTVL.

The rearrangement uses TRBV9 and TRBJ2-7, with 10 bases fitting TRBD1. The CDR3 spans 15 residues. Trimming cost V 0 bases and J 7 bases; bases outside gene matches: 7. CDR1 is SGDLS, CDR2 YYNGEE, per germline. CDR3 protein: CASSVDGTGEEEQYF. As DNA, the CDR3 is TGTGCCAGCAGCGTAGACGGGACAGGGGAGGAAGAGCAGTACTTC.

The rearrangement links TRBV3-1 (or the pseudogene TRBV3-2) to TRBJ1-6; 10 bases line up with TRBD1. Germline trimming cut 3 bases from V and 9 bases from J; bases unmatched to any gene: 8. This CDR3 is built from 16 residues. The germline V gene has CDR1 LGHDT and CDR2 YNNKEL (reference sequence). Here the CDR3 reads CASSQGDRGRLSPLHF. The CDR3 region has the DNA TGTGCCAGCAGCCAGGGAGACAGGGGGCGTCTTTCACCCCTCCACTTT.

The table lists this clone with a few counts. V usage is TRBV2 and J usage is TRBJ2-7; tentative D call: TRBD1 (5 bases). Germline V gene sequence: CDR1 SNHLY, CDR2 FYNNEI. The CDR3 is made up of 12 amino acids. V was trimmed by 3 bases and J by 6 bases, leaving 9 bases between them. CDR3 protein: CASSEQGGEQYF. In DNA form, the CDR3 reads TGTGCCAGCAGTGAGCAGGGTGGCGAGCAGTACTTC.

The rearrangement uses TRBV4-1 and TRBJ1-2; D might be TRBD1 (6 bases). V was clipped by 4 bases and J by 9 bases, with 18 bases between them. The V gene's germline CDR1 is MGHRA and CDR2 YSYEKL. The CDR3 has 14 amino acids. In DNA, the CDR3 is TGCGCCAGCAGCCCGTCGGGGCAGGGGAAAAGCTACACCTTC. Its translation is CASSPSGQGKSYTF.

The V and J genes are TRBV7-9 and TRBJ1-2; D not certain. CDR1 SEHNR and CDR2 FQNEAQ come from the germline V gene (reference sequence). V was trimmed by 2 bases and J by 6 bases, leaving 16 bases between them. The CDR3 has 15 residues. The CDR3 region has the DNA TGTGCCAGCAGCTTACTCCCCCCTAACAGTGATGGCTACACCTTC. Its translation is CASSLLPPNSDGYTF.

The chain carries TRBV5-5 and TRBJ2-5, with TRBD1 matching over 8 bases. V dropped 2 bases and J dropped 4; count of bases not matched to a gene: 10. The CDR3 is made up of 16 amino acids. Germline V gives CDR1 SGHKS, CDR2 YYEKEE (reference sequence). CDR3 in DNA: TGTGCCAGCAGCTTCGCTCAGGGGGCAGTCGGAGAGACCCAGTACTTC. It translates to CASSFAQGAVGETQYF.

The chain joins TRBV5-1 to TRBJ2-2; 8 nucleotides line up with TRBD1. Germline CDR1 reads SGHRS; CDR2 reads YFSETQ. V shed 2 bases, J shed 4 bases, and the junction held 7 bases outside the gene matches. The CDR3 sequence is 16 residues long. The CDR3: CASSFPQGAGTGELFF. The CDR3 DNA reads as TGCGCCAGCAGCTTCCCGCAGGGGGCGGGCACCGGGGAGCTGTTTTTT.

The V call is TRBV4-2, the J call TRBJ2-2; D is possibly TRBD2 (6 bases). CDR1 and CDR2 (germline): LGHNA, YNFKEQ. Trimming took off 3 bases at V and 4 bases at J, with 12 bases between the two ends. The CDR3 loop spans 15 amino acids. CDR3 DNA sequence: TGTGCCAGCAGCCACCACGACGGGAGCACCGGGGAGCTGTTTTTT. This codes for CASSHHDGSTGELFF.

This clone was recorded many times. The gene calls are TRBV19 and TRBJ2-7; 7 bases fit TRBD2. Trimming removed 5 bases from V and 3 bases from J; junction bases left unmatched: 7. The germline V gene has CDR1 LNHDA and CDR2 SQIVND (reference sequence). CDR3 length: 14 residues. The CDR3 sequence: CASSSLADGYEQYF. CDR3 bases: TGTGCCAGTAGTTCCCTAGCGGATGGCTACGAGCAGTACTTC.

The V and J genes are TRBV2 and TRBJ2-6; 9 nucleotides line up with TRBD1. V trimming: 3 bases; J trimming: 4 bases; junction bases outside the gene matches: 4. Germline V gene sequence: CDR1 SNHLY, CDR2 FYNNEI. This CDR3 has 16 amino acids. CDR3 nucleotide sequence: TGTGCCAGCAGTGACGGACAGGGGATCGGGGCCAACGTCCTGACTTTC. Translating it yields CASSDGQGIGANVLTF.

The chain employs TRBV7-6 and TRBJ2-2; D may be TRBD1 (6 bases). The V gene's germline CDR1 is SGHVS and CDR2 FNYEAQ. V gave up 5 bases and J gave up 6 bases, with 25 bases separating them. The CDR3 extends over 18 amino acids. CDR3 sequence: CASSANARGPTMAGELFF. The CDR3 DNA follows: TGTGCCAGCAGCGCCAACGCCAGGGGACCAACGATGGCCGGGGAGCTGTTTTTT.

CDR3 loop: CAWRNWRGAASYQETQYF. The CDR3 bases are TGTGCCTGGAGAAATTGGCGGGGGGCTGCTTCGTACCAAGAGACCCAGTACTTC. V usage is TRBV30 and J usage is TRBJ2-5; TRBD2 aligns across 8 bases. Germline V gene sequence: CDR1 GTSNPN, CDR2 SVGIG (reference sequence). The trim removed 3 bases at V and 0 bases at J, leaving 15 bases unmatched. CDR3 length equals 18 residues.

V is TRBV7-3 and J is TRBJ2-1, with 12 bases that match TRBD2. The germline V gene has CDR1 SGHTA and CDR2 FQGTGA. J was trimmed by 8 bases and V by 3 bases; bases with no gene match: 5. The CDR3 spans 15 residues. DNA for the CDR3: TGTGCCAGCAGCTTTGGACTAGCGGGGCACGATGAGCAGTTCTTC. Its translation: CASSFGLAGHDEQFF.

The chain joins TRBV7-9 to TRBJ1-4; the D gene is possibly TRBD1 (6 bases). Trimming took off 3 bases at V and 8 bases at J, with 19 bases between the two ends. Looked up from germline, CDR1 is SEHNR and CDR2 is FQNEAQ (reference sequence). The CDR3 length is 16 residues. The CDR3 loop reads CASSFRWTEIREKLFF. In nucleotides, the CDR3 is TGTGCCAGCAGCTTCCGCTGGACAGAGATTAGAGAAAAACTGTTTTTT.